This TCR beta chain stems from a study of shared clonotypes between healthy human individuals. Turning to the study itself: Researchers assigned three CD4 naive, three CD4 memory, two CD8 naive and one CD8 memory plate to each donor.

Germline V CDR1 and CDR2: LNHDA, SQIVND (reference sequence). The CDR3 contains 18 residues. With V trimmed by 4 bases and J by 0 bases, 6 bases remained unmatched. Libraries were prepared by immunoSEQ multiplex PCR; TCRdb keeps only in-frame clonotypes and omits some of them. This sample carries about 1 million clones, roughly 80% of them seen once, and the ten largest clones take 1.2% to 1.5%. Sequencing was carried out using memory CD4+ T cells sorted from blood. Subset here: CD45RA-negative fraction. This chain links TRBV19 with TRBJ1-4; 12 nucleotides line up with TRBD1. This clonotype originated in a man aged 18-30 years in good health. CDR3 nucleotides: TGTGCCAGTAGTAACCGGGACAGGGGGCATTCAACTAATGAAAAACTGTTTTTT. This sequence encodes CASSNRDRGHSTNEKLFF.